The 10 T cell receptor beta chains listed next were all sequenced from one sample in a study of OX40 agonist ivuxolimab in advanced cancers. Library creation used the immunoSEQ multiplex PCR assay. The table was pulled from immuneACCESS by TCRdb, which kept in-frame rearrangements only. Such tables lose some clones; where checked, under half of the loss comes from unresolved V genes, and the rest has no known cause. For this sample the table gives 54,000 or so clones, of which approximately 80% were detected only once. The leading ten clones occupy roughly 4% of the sample. The sample here was CD4+ or CD8+ T cells sorted from blood, taken in a trial of the OX40 agonist ivuxolimab. These receptors were collected from an adult with an advanced solid tumor such as melanoma, head and neck, liver or kidney cancer.

The chain combines TRBV23-1 with TRBJ2-7; the D is unclear. TRBV23-1 is recorded as an ORF, its role being uncertain. V lost 4 bases and J 3 bases, leaving 16 bases between the germline ends. This CDR3 comprises 15 residues. For the CDR3, the DNA is TGCGCCAGCAGTCGTGGATTCCATTTCCTCTACGAGCAGTACTTC. It yields the protein CASSRGFHFLYEQYF.

The chain couples TRBV18 to TRBJ1-1; possible D gene TRBD1, 6 bases. CDR3 size: 13 residues. V lost 5 bases and J 1 base, leaving 8 bases between the germline ends. Germline-derived CDR1 and CDR2 are KGHSH and LQKENI. The CDR3 region has the DNA TGTGCCAGCTCAGAGGGGGGGAACACTGAAGCTTTCTTT. It yields the protein CASSEGGNTEAFF.

The chain carries TRBV4-3 and TRBJ2-6; D perhaps matches TRBD2 (5 bases). V was trimmed by 3 bases and J by 1 base, leaving 10 bases between them. The CDR3 is 16 residues long. Per germline, CDR1 LGHNA and CDR2 YSLEER. Written as DNA, the CDR3 is TGCGCCAGCAGCCAGGGAGCAGAGTCTGGGGCCAACGTCCTGACTTTC. Encoded protein: CASSQGAESGANVLTF.

The gene calls are TRBV28 and TRBJ1-5, with 7 bases aligning to TRBD1. Trimming at V came to 3 bases and at J to 8 bases, leaving 13 bases not matched to a gene. The CDR3 has 16 residues. From germline, CDR1 is MDHEN and CDR2 SYDVKM. The chain's CDR3 is CASSFPGQSGFEPQHF. The CDR3 DNA is TGTGCCAGCAGTTTCCCGGGACAGAGCGGGTTCGAGCCCCAGCATTTT. Full variable domain (rest looked up from reference TRBV28 and TRBJ1-5): DVKVTQSSRYLVKRTGEKVFLECVQDMDHENMFWYRQDPGLGLRLIYFSYDVKMKEKGDIPEGYSVSREKKERFSLILESASTNQTSMYLCASSFPGQSGFEPQHFGDGTRLSIL.

The chain couples TRBV4-3 to TRBJ2-7; 7 bases fit TRBD1. This CDR3 spans 15 amino acids. The germline CDR1 and CDR2 sequences are LGHNA and YSLEER. V lost 0 bases and J lost 2; bases outside the gene matches: 4. CDR3: CASSQEAQGAYEQYF. The CDR3 region has the DNA TGCGCCAGCAGCCAAGAAGCGCAGGGGGCCTACGAGCAGTACTTC.

The V and J genes are TRBV19 and TRBJ1-4; the D gene is possibly TRBD1 (6 bases). CDR3 length: 15 amino acids. CDR1 and CDR2 from the germline V gene are LNHDA and SQIVND (reference sequence). V lost 5 bases and J 5 bases, leaving 15 bases between the germline ends. The CDR3 sequence: CASSLNRAGNEKLFF. CDR3 sequence (DNA): TGTGCCAGTAGTTTGAACAGGGCAGGAAATGAAAAACTGTTTTTT. Full variable domain (rest looked up from reference TRBV19 and TRBJ1-4): DGGITQSPKYLFRKEGQNVTLSCEQNLNHDAMYWYRQDPGQGLRLIYYSQIVNDFQKGDIAEGYSVSREKKESFPLTVTSAQKNPTAFYLCASSLNRAGNEKLFFGSGTQLSVL.

This clone came up a few times. This chain uses TRBV2 with TRBJ1-5, with 8 bases matching TRBD1. This CDR3 has 14 residues. Germline V gene lookup returns CDR1 SNHLY and CDR2 FYNNEI. Unmatched junction bases numbered 5, after V lost 6 bases and J lost 4 bases. The CDR3 protein is CASRMGQENQPQHF. The CDR3 nucleotides are TGTGCCAGCAGGATGGGACAGGAAAATCAGCCCCAGCATTTT.

The rearrangement links TRBV7-2 to TRBJ2-1, with D perhaps matching TRBD2 (5 bases). The CDR3 has 12 amino acids. Germline CDR1 and CDR2: SGHTA and FQGNSA. Trimming left V 5 bases short and J 12 bases short, with 14 bases between. The CDR3 loop reads CASSPDSAPQFF. The CDR3, as DNA: TGTGCCAGCAGCCCGGACTCAGCACCGCAGTTCTTC.

The V gene is TRBV4-3, the J gene TRBJ1-6; D is uncertain. This CDR3 spans 13 amino acids. Germline V gene data show CDR1 as LGHNA and CDR2 as YSLEER. V was trimmed by 1 base and J by 8 bases, leaving 6 bases between them. For the CDR3, the DNA is TGCGCCAGCAGCCAAGTCGGGGATTCACCCCTCCACTTT. It translates to CASSQVGDSPLHF.

The genes are TRBV6-1 and TRBJ2-1; perhaps D is TRBD1 or TRBD2 (5 bases each). Germline lookup yields CDR1 MNHNS and CDR2 SASEGT. V was pared by 4 bases and J by 11 bases, with 12 bases between. This CDR3 comprises 12 residues. CDR3 coding DNA: TGTGCCAGCAGTGGAGGGGACCGAAAGCAGTTCTTC. The encoded protein is CASSGGDRKQFF.